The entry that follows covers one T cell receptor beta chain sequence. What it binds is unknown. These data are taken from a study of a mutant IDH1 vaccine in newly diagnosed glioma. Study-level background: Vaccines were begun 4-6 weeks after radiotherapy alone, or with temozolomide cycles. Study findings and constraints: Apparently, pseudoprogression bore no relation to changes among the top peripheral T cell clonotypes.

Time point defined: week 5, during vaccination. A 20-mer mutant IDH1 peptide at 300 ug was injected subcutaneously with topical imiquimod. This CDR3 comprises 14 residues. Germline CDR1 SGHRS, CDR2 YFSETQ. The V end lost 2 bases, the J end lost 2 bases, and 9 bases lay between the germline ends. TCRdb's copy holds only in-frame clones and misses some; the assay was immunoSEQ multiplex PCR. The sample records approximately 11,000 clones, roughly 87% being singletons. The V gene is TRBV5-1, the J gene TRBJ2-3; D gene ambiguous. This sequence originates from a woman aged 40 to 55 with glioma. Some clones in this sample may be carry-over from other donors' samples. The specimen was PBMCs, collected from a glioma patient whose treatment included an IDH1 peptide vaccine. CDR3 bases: TGCGCCAGCAGCTTAGACCGGGCCACAGATACGCAGTATTTT. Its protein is CASSLDRATDTQYF.